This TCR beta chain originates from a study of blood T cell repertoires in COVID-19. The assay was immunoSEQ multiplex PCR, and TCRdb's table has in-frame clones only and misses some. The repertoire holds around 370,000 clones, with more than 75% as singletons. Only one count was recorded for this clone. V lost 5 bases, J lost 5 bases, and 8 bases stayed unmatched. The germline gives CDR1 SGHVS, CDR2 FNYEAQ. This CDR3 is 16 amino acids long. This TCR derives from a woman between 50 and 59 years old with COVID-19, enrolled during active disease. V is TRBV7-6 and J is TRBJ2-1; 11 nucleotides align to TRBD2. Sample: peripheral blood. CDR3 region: CASSPPSGRRDNEQFF. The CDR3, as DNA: TGTGCCAGCAGCCCTCCTAGCGGGAGGCGCGACAATGAGCAGTTCTTC. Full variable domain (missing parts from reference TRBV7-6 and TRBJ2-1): GAGVSQSPRYKVTKRGQDVALRCDPISGHVSLYWYRQALGQGPEFLTYFNYEAQQDKSGLPNDRFSAERPEGSISTLTIQRTEQRDSAMYRCASSPPSGRRDNEQFFGPGTRLTVL.